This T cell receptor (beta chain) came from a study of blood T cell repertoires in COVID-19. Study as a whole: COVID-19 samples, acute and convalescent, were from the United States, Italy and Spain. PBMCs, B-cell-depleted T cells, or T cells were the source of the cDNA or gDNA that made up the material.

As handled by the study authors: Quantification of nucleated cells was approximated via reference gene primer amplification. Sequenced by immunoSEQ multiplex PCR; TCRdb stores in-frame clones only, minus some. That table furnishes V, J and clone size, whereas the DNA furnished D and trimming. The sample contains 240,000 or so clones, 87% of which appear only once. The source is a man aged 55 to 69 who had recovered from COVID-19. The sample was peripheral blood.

The CDR3 nucleotides read TGTGCCAGCAGCTCGGGACAGGGGGGTAGCGGCACAGATACGCAGTATTTT. It encodes CASSSGQGGSGTDTQYF. V and J are TRBV5-4 and TRBJ2-3, with 11 nucleotides matching TRBD1. This CDR3 is 17 amino acids long. The trim removed 3 bases at V and 1 base at J, leaving 7 bases unmatched. Germline CDR1 and CDR2: SGHNT and YYREEE (reference sequence).